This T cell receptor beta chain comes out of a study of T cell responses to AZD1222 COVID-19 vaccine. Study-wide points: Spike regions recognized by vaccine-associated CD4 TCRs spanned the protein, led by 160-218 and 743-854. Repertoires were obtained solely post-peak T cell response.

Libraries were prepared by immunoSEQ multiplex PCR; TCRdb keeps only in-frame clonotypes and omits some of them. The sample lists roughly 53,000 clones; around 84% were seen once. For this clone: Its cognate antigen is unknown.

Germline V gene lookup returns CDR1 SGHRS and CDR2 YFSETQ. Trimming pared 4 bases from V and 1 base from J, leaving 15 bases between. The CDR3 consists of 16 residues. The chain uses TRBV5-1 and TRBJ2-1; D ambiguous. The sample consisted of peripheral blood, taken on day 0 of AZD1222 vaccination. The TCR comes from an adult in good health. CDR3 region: CASSPPEGWSYNEQFF. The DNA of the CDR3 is TGCGCCAGCAGCCCTCCCGAAGGATGGTCCTACAATGAGCAGTTCTTC.